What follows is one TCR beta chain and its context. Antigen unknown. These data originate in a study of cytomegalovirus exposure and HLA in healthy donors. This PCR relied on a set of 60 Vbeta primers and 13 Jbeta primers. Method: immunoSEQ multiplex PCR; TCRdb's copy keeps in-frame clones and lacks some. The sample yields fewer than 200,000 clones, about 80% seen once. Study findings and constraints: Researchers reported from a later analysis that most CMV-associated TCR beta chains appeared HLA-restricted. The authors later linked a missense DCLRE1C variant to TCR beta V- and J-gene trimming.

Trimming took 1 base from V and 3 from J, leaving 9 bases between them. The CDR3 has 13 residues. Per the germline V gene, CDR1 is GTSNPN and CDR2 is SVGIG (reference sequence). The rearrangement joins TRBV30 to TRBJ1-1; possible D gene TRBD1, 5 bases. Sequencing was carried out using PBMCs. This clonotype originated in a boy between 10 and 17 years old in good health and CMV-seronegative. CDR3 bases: TGTGCCTGGAGTGAGGGGCACTACACTGAAGCTTTCTTT. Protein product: CAWSEGHYTEAFF. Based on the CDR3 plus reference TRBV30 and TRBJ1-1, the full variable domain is SQTIHQWPATLVQPVGSPLSLECTVEGTSNPNLYWYRQAAGRGLQLLFYSVGIGQISSEVPQNLSASRPQDRQFILSSKKLLLSDSGFYLCAWSEGHYTEAFFGQGTRLTVV.